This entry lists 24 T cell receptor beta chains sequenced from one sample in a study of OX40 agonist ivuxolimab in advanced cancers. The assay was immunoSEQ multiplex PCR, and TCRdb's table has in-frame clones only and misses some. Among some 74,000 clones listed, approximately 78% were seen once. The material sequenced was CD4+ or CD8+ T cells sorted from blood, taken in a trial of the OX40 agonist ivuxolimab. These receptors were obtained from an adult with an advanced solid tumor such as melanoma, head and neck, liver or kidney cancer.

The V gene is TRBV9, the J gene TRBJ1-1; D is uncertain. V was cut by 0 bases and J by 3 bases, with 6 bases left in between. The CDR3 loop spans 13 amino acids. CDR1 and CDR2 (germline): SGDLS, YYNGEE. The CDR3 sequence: CASSVDLYTEAFF. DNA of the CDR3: TGTGCCAGCAGCGTAGATTTGTACACTGAAGCTTTCTTT. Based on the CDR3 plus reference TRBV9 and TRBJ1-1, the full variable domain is DSGVTQTPKHLITATGQRVTLRCSPRSGDLSVYWYQQSLDQGLQFLIQYYNGEERAKGNILERFSAQQFPDLHSELNLSSLELGDSALYFCASSVDLYTEAFFGQGTRLTVV.

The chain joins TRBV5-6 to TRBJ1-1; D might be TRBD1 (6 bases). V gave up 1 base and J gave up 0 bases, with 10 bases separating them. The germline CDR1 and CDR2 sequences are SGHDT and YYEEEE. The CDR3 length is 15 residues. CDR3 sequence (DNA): TGTGCCAGCAGCTTGAGGAGGGGGATGAACACTGAAGCTTTCTTT. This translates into CASSLRRGMNTEAFF.

The chain's CDR3 is CASSLRLVGTSVSNEQFF. CDR3 coding DNA: TGTGCCAGCAGTTTAAGGTTGGTCGGGACTAGCGTATCCAATGAGCAGTTCTTC. The chain is built from TRBV27 and TRBJ2-1; 10 bases fit TRBD2. The CDR3 is 18 residues long. V lost 2 bases to trimming and J lost 6 bases; unmatched junction nucleotides: 13. The V gene's germline CDR1 is MNHEY and CDR2 SMNVEV (reference sequence).

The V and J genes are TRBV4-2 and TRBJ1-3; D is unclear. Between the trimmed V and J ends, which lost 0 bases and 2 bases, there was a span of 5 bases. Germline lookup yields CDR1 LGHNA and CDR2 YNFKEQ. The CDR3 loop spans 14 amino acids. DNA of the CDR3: TGTGCCAGCAGCCAAGATGGCCCTGGAAACACCATATATTTT. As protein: CASSQDGPGNTIYF.

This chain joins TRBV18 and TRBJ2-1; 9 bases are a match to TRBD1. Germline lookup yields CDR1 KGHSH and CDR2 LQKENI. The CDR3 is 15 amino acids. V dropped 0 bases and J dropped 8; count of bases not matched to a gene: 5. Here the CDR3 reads CASSPPGTGFYEQFF. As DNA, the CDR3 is TGTGCCAGCTCACCACCCGGGACAGGGTTTTATGAGCAGTTCTTC.

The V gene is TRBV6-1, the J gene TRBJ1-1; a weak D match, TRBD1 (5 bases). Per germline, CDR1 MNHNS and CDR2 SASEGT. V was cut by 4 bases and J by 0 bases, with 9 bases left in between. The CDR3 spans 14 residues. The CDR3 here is CASSVGAMNTEAFF. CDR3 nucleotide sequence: TGTGCCAGCAGTGTAGGGGCTATGAACACTGAAGCTTTCTTT.

This CDR3 reads CASSLTPIGSTDTQYF. The CDR3 coding sequence is TGTGCCAGCAGCTTAACCCCTATAGGGAGCACAGATACGCAGTATTTT. The rearrangement uses TRBV7-3 and TRBJ2-3; no firm D call. The CDR3 contains 16 residues. Germline values: CDR1 SGHTA, CDR2 FQGTGA. V was shortened by 0 bases and J by 0 bases, with 10 bases between the two germline ends.

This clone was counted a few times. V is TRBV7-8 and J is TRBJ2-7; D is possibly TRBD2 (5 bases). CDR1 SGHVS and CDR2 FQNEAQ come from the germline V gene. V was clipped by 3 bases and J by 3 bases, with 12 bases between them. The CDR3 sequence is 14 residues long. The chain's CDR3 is CASSLGELGYEQYF. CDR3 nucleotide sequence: TGTGCCAGCAGCTTGGGAGAACTAGGCTACGAGCAGTACTTC.

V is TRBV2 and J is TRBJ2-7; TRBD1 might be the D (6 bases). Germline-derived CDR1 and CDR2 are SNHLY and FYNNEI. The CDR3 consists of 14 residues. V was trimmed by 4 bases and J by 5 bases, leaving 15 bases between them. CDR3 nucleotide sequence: TGTGCCAGCAGTGTCAGGGGTCGAGCCAACGAGCAGTACTTC. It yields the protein CASSVRGRANEQYF.

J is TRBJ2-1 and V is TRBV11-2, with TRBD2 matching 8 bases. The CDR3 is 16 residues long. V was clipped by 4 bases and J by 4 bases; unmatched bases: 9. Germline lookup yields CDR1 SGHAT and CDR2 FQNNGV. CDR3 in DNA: TGTGCCAGCAGCTCCTTAGCGGGACCGGAATACAATGAGCAGTTCTTC. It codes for CASSSLAGPEYNEQFF.

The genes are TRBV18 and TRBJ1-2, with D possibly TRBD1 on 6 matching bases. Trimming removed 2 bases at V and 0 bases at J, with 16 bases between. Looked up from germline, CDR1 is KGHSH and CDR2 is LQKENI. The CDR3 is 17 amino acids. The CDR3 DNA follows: TGTGCCAGCTCACCAGAGCCGGGACACCAAGCTAACTATGGCTACACCTTC. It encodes CASSPEPGHQANYGYTF.

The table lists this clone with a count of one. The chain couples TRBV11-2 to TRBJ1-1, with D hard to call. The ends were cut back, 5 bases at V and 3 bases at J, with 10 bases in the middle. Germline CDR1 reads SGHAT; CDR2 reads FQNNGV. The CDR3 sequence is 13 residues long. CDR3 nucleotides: TGTGCCAGCAGCCTGGAGGGCGACACTGAAGCTTTCTTT. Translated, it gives CASSLEGDTEAFF.

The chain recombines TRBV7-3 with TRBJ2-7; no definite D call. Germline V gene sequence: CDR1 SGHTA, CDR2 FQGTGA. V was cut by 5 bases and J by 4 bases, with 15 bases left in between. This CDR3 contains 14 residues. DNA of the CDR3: TGTGCCAGCAGCCCGACCGTCTACAGTTACGAGCAGTACTTC. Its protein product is CASSPTVYSYEQYF.

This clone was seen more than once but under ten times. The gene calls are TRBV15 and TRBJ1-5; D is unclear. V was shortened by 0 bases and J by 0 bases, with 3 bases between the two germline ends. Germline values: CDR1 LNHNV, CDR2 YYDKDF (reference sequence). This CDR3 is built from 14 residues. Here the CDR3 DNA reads TGTGCCACCAGCAGAGATTTTAGCAATCAGCCCCAGCATTTT. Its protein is CATSRDFSNQPQHF.

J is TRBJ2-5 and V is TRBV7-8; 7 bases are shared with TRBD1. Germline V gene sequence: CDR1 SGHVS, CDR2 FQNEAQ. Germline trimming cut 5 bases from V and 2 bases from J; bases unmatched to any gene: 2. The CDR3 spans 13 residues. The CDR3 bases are TGTGCCAGCAGCCGGGACAGTCAAGAGACCCAGTACTTC. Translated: CASSRDSQETQYF.

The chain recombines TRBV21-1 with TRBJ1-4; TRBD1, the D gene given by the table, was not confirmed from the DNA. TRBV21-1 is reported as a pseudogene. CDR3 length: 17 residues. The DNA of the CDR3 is TGTGCCAGCAGCAAAGTTATAAGGCAGGGGGCGAATGAAAAACTGTTTTTT. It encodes CASSKVIRQGANEKLFF.

CDR3 sequence reads: CSVGFSGASETQYF. In DNA, the CDR3 is TGCAGCGTTGGTTTCTCTGGTGCCTCGGAGACCCAGTACTTC. The chain recombines TRBV29-1 with TRBJ2-5; no firm D call. CDR1 and CDR2 (germline): SQVTM, ANQGSEA. The V gene lost 4 bases and the J gene lost 5 bases, with 17 bases spanning the gap. This CDR3 has 14 amino acids.

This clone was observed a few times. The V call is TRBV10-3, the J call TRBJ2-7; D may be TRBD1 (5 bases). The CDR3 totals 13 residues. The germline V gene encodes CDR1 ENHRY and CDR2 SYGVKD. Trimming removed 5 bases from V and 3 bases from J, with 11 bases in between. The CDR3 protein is CAISPGSDYEQYF. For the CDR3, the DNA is TGTGCCATCAGTCCAGGGTCCGACTACGAGCAGTACTTC.

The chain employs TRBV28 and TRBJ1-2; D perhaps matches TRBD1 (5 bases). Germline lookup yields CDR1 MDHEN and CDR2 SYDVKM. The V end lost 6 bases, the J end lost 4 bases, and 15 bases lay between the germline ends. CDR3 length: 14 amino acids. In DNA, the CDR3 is TGTGCCAGCAGGCCTACAGGAGTCCCCTATGGCTACACCTTC. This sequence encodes CASRPTGVPYGYTF.

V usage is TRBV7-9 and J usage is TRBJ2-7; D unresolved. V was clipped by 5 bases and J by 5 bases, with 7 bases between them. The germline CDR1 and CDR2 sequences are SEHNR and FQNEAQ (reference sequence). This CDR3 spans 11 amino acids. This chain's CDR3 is CASSLRNEQYF. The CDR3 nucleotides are TGTGCCAGCAGCCTACGGAACGAGCAGTACTTC.

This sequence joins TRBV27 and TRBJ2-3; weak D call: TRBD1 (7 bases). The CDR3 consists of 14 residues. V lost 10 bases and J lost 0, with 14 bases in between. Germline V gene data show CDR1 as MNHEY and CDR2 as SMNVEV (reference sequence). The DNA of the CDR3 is TGTGCCACCCAGGGGGGACAGAGCACAGATACGCAGTATTTT. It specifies CATQGGQSTDTQYF.

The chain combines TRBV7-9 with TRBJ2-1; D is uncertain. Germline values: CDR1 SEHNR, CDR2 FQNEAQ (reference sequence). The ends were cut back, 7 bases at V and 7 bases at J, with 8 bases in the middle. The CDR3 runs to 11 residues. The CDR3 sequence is CASTDENEQFF. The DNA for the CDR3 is TGTGCCAGCACAGACGAGAATGAGCAGTTCTTC.

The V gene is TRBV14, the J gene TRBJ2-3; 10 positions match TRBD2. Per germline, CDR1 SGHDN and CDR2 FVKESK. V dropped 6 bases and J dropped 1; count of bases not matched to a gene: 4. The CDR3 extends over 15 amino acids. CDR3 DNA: TGTGCCAGCAGGGAGCGGGGGGGCGGCACAGATACGCAGTATTTT. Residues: CASRERGGGTDTQYF.

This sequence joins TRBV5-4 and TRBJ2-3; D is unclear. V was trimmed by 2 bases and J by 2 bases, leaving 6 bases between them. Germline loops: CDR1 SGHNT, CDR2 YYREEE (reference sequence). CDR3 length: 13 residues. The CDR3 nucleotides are TGTGCCAGCAGCTTCCAAGACACAGATACGCAGTATTTT. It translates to CASSFQDTDTQYF.